The 20 T cell receptor beta chains below were found in one sample sequenced in a study of blood T cell repertoires in COVID-19. TCRdb's copy holds only in-frame clones and misses some; the assay was immunoSEQ multiplex PCR. In the table there are about 190,000 clones, around 80% of which are singletons. The material sequenced was peripheral blood. The receptors come from a man aged 50-60 years who had recovered from COVID-19.

The V and J genes are TRBV6-1 and TRBJ2-7, with TRBD2 matching over 11 bases. The CDR3 loop spans 15 amino acids. CDR1 is MNHNS, CDR2 SASEGT, per germline. Losses at the gene ends were 1 base for V and 5 bases for J; bases not matched to a gene: 4. As DNA, the CDR3 is TGTGCCAGCAGTGAAGAGACTAGCGGGGTGGACGAGCAGTACTTC. It translates to CASSEETSGVDEQYF.

This sequence joins TRBV10-3 and TRBJ1-5; TRBD1 might be the D (5 bases). This CDR3 comprises 14 residues. V was trimmed by 10 bases and J by 6 bases, leaving 19 bases between them. Germline lookup yields CDR1 ENHRY and CDR2 SYGVKD. Here the CDR3 DNA reads TGTGCCACCTCCGGGGCAGGGAGGGGTCAGCCCCAGCATTTT. This gives the protein CATSGAGRGQPQHF.

This sequence joins TRBV19 and TRBJ2-3, with TRBD2 matching over 9 bases. With V trimmed by 4 bases and J by 3 bases, 11 bases remained unmatched. The length of the CDR3 is 17 residues. Germline V gene data show CDR1 as LNHDA and CDR2 as SQIVND (reference sequence). The CDR3 DNA follows: TGTGCCAGTAGTACCCTTGGTAGCGGGAGTGGAACAGATACGCAGTATTTT. This encodes CASSTLGSGSGTDTQYF.

This chain links TRBV30 with TRBJ2-7, with 7 bases aligning to TRBD1. After removal of 5 bases from V and 2 bases from J, the junction contained 9 bases not matched to a gene. CDR1 GTSNPN and CDR2 SVGIG come from the germline V gene (reference sequence). The CDR3 has 14 amino acids. CDR3 DNA: TGTGCCTGGGGCCGAGGTCAGGGGGCCTACGAGCAGTACTTC. Residues: CAWGRGQGAYEQYF.

V usage is TRBV21-1 and J usage is TRBJ2-5; the D call of TRBD1 is as the table states it, not checked on the DNA. TRBV21-1 is a pseudogene segment. The CDR3 consists of 18 residues. This chain's CDR3 is CASSNRPHLSGLQETQYF. For the CDR3, the DNA is TGTGCCAGCAGCAACCGGCCCCACCTTTCTGGGCTTCAAGAGACCCAGTACTTC.

The chain links TRBV2 to TRBJ2-7; D may be TRBD1 (5 bases). The V gene's germline CDR1 is SNHLY and CDR2 FYNNEI. The V gene lost 6 bases and the J gene lost 1 base, with 10 bases spanning the gap. The CDR3 contains 13 residues. CDR3 nucleotide sequence: TGTGCCAGCAGGACAGACCTTTCCTACGAGCAGTACTTC. Amino acid sequence: CASRTDLSYEQYF.

The J gene is TRBJ2-5, the V gene TRBV3-1 (or the pseudogene TRBV3-2); 9 bases map to TRBD1. J was trimmed by 5 bases and V by 5 bases; bases with no gene match: 9. The CDR3 has 15 amino acids. The V gene's germline CDR1 is LGHDT and CDR2 YNNKEL (reference sequence). The CDR3 reads CASSYNRGQSETQYF. CDR3 DNA sequence: TGTGCCAGCAGCTACAACAGGGGGCAAAGTGAGACCCAGTACTTC.

The V call is TRBV5-6, the J call TRBJ2-7, with 12 bases matching TRBD2. The length of the CDR3 is 15 residues. Germline V CDR1 and CDR2: SGHDT, YYEEEE. With 3 bases clipped from V and 4 bases from J, the junction kept 5 bases outside the gene matches. This CDR3 is CASSSSGRARYEQYF. As DNA, the CDR3 is TGTGCCAGCAGCTCTAGCGGGAGGGCCAGGTACGAGCAGTACTTC.

This clone was detected once. The chain has TRBV7-2 and TRBJ2-3, with TRBD2 identical over 12 bases. V was pared by 5 bases and J by 5 bases, with 5 bases of the junction left unmatched. This CDR3 has 15 amino acids. The V gene's germline CDR1 is SGHTA and CDR2 FQGNSA. The CDR3 DNA reads as TGTGCCAGCAGCCAAGGACTAGCGGGGCGAGATACGCAGTATTTT. This codes for CASSQGLAGRDTQYF.

The V call is TRBV4-1, the J call TRBJ2-7, with 14 positions matching TRBD2. CDR3 length: 17 amino acids. CDR1 is MGHRA and CDR2 is YSYEKL in the germline V gene. V lost 0 bases, J lost 3 bases, and 4 bases stayed unmatched. The CDR3 DNA is TGCGCCAGCAGCCAAGAGGGACTAGCGGGAGTCTTCTACGAGCAGTACTTC. This codes for CASSQEGLAGVFYEQYF.

This chain links TRBV27 with TRBJ2-7; 13 bases fit TRBD2. This CDR3 has 16 amino acids. V was clipped by 7 bases and J by 0 bases; unmatched bases: 6. Germline V gene sequence: CDR1 MNHEY, CDR2 SMNVEV (reference sequence). CDR3 bases: TGTGCCAGCAACCGACTAGCGGGAGGCCGCTCCTACGAGCAGTACTTC. It encodes CASNRLAGGRSYEQYF.

The rearrangement links TRBV27 to TRBJ2-7; TRBD2 matches 7 bases. V was pared by 4 bases and J by 3 bases, with 9 bases of the junction left unmatched. The CDR3 is 15 residues long. Germline-derived CDR1 and CDR2 are MNHEY and SMNVEV (reference sequence). CDR3 sequence (DNA): TGTGCCAGCAGTTCACACTCTAGCGGACACTACGAGCAGTACTTC. It yields the protein CASSSHSSGHYEQYF.

The chain links TRBV7-2 to TRBJ1-1; maybe TRBD1 (5 bases). Per germline, CDR1 SGHTA and CDR2 FQGNSA. The length of the CDR3 is 17 residues. The V end lost 7 bases, the J end lost 0 bases, and 21 bases lay between the germline ends. The chain's CDR3 is CASTSGSGSFMNTEAFF. The DNA of the CDR3 is TGTGCCAGCACCTCTGGATCAGGGTCCTTCATGAACACTGAAGCTTTCTTT.

Written as DNA, the CDR3 is TGCAGCGTTGTACTGAGCGGGATCGTTATTCGGAACGAGCAGTACTTC. This encodes CSVVLSGIVIRNEQYF. The chain is built from TRBV29-1 and TRBJ2-7; TRBD2 matches at 7 bases. Trimming cost V 4 bases and J 5 bases; bases outside gene matches: 17. Germline V lookup: CDR1 SQVTM, CDR2 ANQGSEA. This CDR3 is 16 amino acids long.

This clone was observed a handful of times. J is TRBJ2-2 and V is TRBV14, with D possibly matching TRBD1 (5 bases). The CDR3 extends over 14 amino acids. V lost 1 base and J lost 3, with 6 bases in between. Germline CDR1 and CDR2: SGHDN and FVKESK. The CDR3 loop reads CASSQARDTGELFF. CDR3 sequence (DNA): TGTGCCAGCAGCCAAGCCAGGGACACCGGGGAGCTGTTTTTT. The whole variable domain, filled in from reference TRBV14 and TRBJ2-2, reads EAGVTQFPSHSVIEKGQTVTLRCDPISGHDNLYWYRRVMGKEIKFLLHFVKESKQDESGMPNNRFLAERTGGTYSTLKVQPAELEDSGVYFCASSQARDTGELFFGEGSRLTVL.

V and J are TRBV19 and TRBJ2-7; 11 bases agree with TRBD1. The germline gives CDR1 LNHDA, CDR2 SQIVND (reference sequence). The V and J ends lost 5 bases and 5 bases, in that order; junction bases with no gene match: 5. The CDR3 runs 14 residues. The CDR3 is CASSERTGGDEQYF. The CDR3 DNA sequence: TGTGCCAGTAGTGAGCGGACAGGGGGCGACGAGCAGTACTTC.

V gene TRBV3-1 (or the pseudogene TRBV3-2) combines with J gene TRBJ2-3, with TRBD2 identical over 8 bases. Per germline, CDR1 LGHDT and CDR2 YNNKEL (reference sequence). After removal of 4 bases from V and 8 bases from J, the junction contained 14 bases not matched to a gene. This CDR3 comprises 16 residues. For the CDR3, the DNA is TGTGCCAGCAGCCCAGTGGAGCGGGAGAGTAGAGCTACGCAGTATTTT. Protein product: CASSPVERESRATQYF.

This rearrangement joins TRBV7-9 to TRBJ2-1, with a possible D match to TRBD2 (6 bases). Between the trimmed V and J ends, which lost 5 bases and 8 bases, there was a span of 16 bases. This CDR3 is built from 14 residues. The germline V gene encodes CDR1 SEHNR and CDR2 FQNEAQ (reference sequence). CDR3 in amino acids: CASSLLGLNYEQFF. The CDR3 nucleotides read TGTGCCAGCAGCCTTTTGGGACTTAACTATGAGCAGTTCTTC. Full variable domain (rest looked up from reference TRBV7-9 and TRBJ2-1): DTGVSQNPRHKITKRGQNVTFRCDPISEHNRLYWYRQTLGQGPEFLTYFQNEAQLEKSRLLSDRFSAERPKGSFSTLEIQRTEQGDSAMYLCASSLLGLNYEQFFGPGTRLTVL.

This clone occurred a few times. V gene TRBV18 combines with J gene TRBJ2-5, with TRBD2 matching over 9 bases. In germline, CDR1 is KGHSH, CDR2 LQKENI. The CDR3 sequence is 13 residues long. V lost 5 bases to trimming and J lost 5 bases; unmatched junction nucleotides: 3. The CDR3 region is CASSNSGSETQYF. The CDR3 DNA reads as TGTGCCAGCTCAAATAGCGGGAGTGAGACCCAGTACTTC. Looking up the rest from reference TRBV18 and TRBJ2-5 gives the full variable domain: NAGVMQNPRHLVRRRGQEARLRCSPMKGHSHVYWYRQLPEEGLKFMVYLQKENIIDESGMPKERFSAEFPKEGPSILRIQQVVRGDSAAYFCASSNSGSETQYFGPGTRLLVL.

The V call is TRBV19, the J call TRBJ2-7; TRBD1 aligns across 7 bases. The germline V gene has CDR1 LNHDA and CDR2 SQIVND (reference sequence). This CDR3 spans 15 amino acids. Trimming cost V 0 bases and J 1 base; bases outside gene matches: 3. The CDR3 protein is CASSIDRDSSYEQYF. The CDR3 nucleotides read TGTGCCAGTAGTATAGATCGGGACAGTTCCTACGAGCAGTACTTC.